This T cell receptor (beta chain) was sequenced in a study of CD8 T cells in ankylosing spondylitis. The germline V gene has CDR1 MNHEY and CDR2 SVGEGT. Trimming removed 6 bases from V and 10 bases from J, with 16 bases in between. The CDR3 length is 13 residues. Molecular-barcoded quantitative 5'-RACE produced these TCR beta libraries. In TCRdb, the 5' RACE reads were re-called with MiXCR into one record per CDR3 protein. The sample lists under 300,000 distinct CDR3 sequences, approximately 20% occurring once. This clonotype occurred many times. V is TRBV6-2 or TRBV6-3 and J is TRBJ2-1; unclear D gene. This sequence originates from a male donor with ankylosing spondylitis or in good health (not recorded which). The specimen was blood, either unsorted or a sorted T cell fraction (not recorded which). The CDR3 DNA follows: TGTGCCAGCAGCCCCCATCCTGCACGGGAGCAGTTCTTC. This codes for CASSPHPAREQFF.